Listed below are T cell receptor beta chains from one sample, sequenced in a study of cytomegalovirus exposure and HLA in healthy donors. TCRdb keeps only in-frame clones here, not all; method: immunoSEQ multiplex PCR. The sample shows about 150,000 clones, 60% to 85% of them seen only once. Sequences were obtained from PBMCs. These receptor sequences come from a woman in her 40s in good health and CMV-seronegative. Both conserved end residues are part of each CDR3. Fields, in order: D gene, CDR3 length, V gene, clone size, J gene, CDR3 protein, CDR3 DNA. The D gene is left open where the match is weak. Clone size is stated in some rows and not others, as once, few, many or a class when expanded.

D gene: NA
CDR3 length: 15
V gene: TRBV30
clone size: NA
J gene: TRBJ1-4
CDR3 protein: CAWTKKGAANEKLFF
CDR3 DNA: TGTGCCTGGACAAAGAAGGGAGCGGCTAATGAAAAACTGTTTTTT

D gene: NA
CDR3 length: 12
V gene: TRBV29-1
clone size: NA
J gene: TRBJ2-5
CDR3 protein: CSTRNRVETQYF
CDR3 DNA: TGCAGCACCCGGAACAGAGTTGAGACCCAGTACTTC

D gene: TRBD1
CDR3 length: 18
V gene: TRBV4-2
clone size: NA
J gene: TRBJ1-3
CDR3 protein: CASSHGGGQGDSGNTIYF
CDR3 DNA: TGTGCCAGCAGCCACGGAGGGGGGCAGGGGGACTCTGGAAACACCATATATTTT

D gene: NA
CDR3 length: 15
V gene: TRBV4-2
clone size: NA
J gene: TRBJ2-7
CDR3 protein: CASSQVKGGPDEQYF
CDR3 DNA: TGTGCCAGCAGCCAAGTGAAAGGGGGACCCGACGAGCAGTACTTC

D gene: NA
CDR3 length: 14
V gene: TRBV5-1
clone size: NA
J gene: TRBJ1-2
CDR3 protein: CASSLVAENYGYTF
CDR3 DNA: TGCGCCAGCAGCTTGGTAGCCGAGAACTATGGCTACACCTTC

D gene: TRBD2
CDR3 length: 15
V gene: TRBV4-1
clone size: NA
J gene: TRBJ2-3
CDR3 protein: CASSQAGGNKDTQYF
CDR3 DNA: TGCGCCAGCAGCCAGGCGGGAGGGAATAAAGATACGCAGTATTTT

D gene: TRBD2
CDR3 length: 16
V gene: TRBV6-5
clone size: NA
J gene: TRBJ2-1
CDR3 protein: CASSLTGLADYNEQFF
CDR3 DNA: TGTGCCAGCAGTTTGACGGGACTAGCGGATTACAATGAGCAGTTCTTC

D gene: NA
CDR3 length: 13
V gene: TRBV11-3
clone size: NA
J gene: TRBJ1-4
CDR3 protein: CASSPRVAEKLFF
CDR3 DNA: TGTGCCAGCAGCCCGAGGGTCGCTGAAAAACTGTTTTTT

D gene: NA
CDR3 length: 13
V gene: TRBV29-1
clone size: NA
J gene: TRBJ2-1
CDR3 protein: CSVDAFELYEQFF
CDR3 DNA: TGCAGCGTTGATGCTTTTGAGTTATATGAGCAGTTCTTC

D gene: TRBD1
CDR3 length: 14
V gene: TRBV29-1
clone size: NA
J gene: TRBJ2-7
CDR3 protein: CSVGHLGQGYEQYF
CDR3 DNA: TGCAGCGTCGGGCACCTGGGACAGGGCTACGAGCAGTACTTC

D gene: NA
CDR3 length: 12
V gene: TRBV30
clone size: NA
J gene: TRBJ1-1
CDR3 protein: CAWSPPDGEAFF
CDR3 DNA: TGTGCCTGGAGTCCGCCCGACGGGGAAGCCTTCTTT

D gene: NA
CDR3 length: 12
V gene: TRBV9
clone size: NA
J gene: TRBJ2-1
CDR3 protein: CASSGRAREQFF
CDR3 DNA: TGTGCCAGCAGCGGGAGGGCCCGTGAGCAGTTCTTC

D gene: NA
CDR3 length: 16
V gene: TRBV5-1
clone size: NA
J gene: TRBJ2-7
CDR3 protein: CASSLGIGGATYEQYF
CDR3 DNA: TGCGCCAGCAGCTTGGGCATAGGGGGGGCGACCTACGAGCAGTACTTC

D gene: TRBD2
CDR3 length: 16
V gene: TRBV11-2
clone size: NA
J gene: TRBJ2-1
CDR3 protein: CASSVGTSGGGDEQFF
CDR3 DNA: TGTGCCAGCAGCGTTGGGACTAGCGGGGGAGGGGATGAGCAGTTCTTC

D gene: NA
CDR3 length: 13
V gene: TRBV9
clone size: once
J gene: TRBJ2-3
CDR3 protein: CASSVALEDTQYF
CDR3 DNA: TGTGCCAGCAGCGTAGCCCTGGAGGATACGCAGTATTTT

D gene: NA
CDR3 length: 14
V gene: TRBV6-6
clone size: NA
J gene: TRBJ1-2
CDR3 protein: CASSYSDWEGGYTF
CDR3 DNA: TGTGCCAGCAGTTACTCAGACTGGGAGGGTGGCTACACCTTC

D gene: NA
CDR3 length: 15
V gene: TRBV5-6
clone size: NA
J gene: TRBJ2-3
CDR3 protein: CASSLRSTSTDTQYF
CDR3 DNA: TGTGCCAGCAGCTTGCGCAGTACGAGCACAGATACGCAGTATTTT